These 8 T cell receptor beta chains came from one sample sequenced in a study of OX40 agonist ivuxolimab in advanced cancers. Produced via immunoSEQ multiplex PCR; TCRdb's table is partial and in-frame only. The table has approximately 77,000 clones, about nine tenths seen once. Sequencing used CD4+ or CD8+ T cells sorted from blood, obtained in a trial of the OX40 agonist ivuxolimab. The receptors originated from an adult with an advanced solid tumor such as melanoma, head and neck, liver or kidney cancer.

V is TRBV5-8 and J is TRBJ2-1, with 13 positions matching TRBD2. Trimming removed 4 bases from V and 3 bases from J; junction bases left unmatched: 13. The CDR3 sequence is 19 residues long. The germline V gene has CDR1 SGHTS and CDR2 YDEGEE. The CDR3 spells CASSPGGTSGAPIYNEQFF. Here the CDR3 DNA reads TGTGCCAGCAGCCCTGGCGGGACTAGCGGGGCGCCTATCTACAATGAGCAGTTCTTC. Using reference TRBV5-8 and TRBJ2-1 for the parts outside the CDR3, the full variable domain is EAGVTQSPTHLIKTRGQQATLRCSPISGHTSVYWYQQALGLGLQFLLWYDEGEERNRGNFPPRFSGRQFPNYSSELNVNALELEDSALYLCASSPGGTSGAPIYNEQFFGPGTRLTVL.

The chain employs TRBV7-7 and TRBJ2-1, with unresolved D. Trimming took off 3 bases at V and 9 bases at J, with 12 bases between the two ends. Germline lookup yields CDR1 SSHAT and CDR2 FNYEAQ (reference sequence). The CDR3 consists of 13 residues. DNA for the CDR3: TGTGCCAGCAGCTTGGGGTCCCCTGGTGAGCAGTTCTTC. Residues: CASSLGSPGEQFF.

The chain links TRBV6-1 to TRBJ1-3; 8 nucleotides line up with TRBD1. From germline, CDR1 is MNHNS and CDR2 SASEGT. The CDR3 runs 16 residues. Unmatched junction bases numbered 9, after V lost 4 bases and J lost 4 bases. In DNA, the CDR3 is TGTGCCAGCAGTGGGATGACAGGGGTAATGGGAAACACCATATATTTT. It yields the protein CASSGMTGVMGNTIYF.

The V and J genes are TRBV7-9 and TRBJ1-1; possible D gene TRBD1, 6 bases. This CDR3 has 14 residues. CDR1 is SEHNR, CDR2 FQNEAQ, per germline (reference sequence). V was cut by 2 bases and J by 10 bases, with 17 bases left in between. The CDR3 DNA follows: TGTGCCAGCAGCTTAACGGCAAAGGGGGACTCAGCTTTCTTT. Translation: CASSLTAKGDSAFF.

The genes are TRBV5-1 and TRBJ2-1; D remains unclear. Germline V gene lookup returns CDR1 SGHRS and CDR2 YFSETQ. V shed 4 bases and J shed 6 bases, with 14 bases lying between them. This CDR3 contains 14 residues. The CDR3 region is CASSKPEDLNEQFF. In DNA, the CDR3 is TGCGCCAGCAGCAAACCAGAGGACCTCAATGAGCAGTTCTTC. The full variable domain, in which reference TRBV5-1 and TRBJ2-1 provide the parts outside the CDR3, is KAGVTQTPRYLIKTRGQQVTLSCSPISGHRSVSWYQQTPGQGLQFLFEYFSETQRNKGNFPGRFSGRQFSNSRSEMNVSTLELGDSALYLCASSKPEDLNEQFFGPGTRLTVL.

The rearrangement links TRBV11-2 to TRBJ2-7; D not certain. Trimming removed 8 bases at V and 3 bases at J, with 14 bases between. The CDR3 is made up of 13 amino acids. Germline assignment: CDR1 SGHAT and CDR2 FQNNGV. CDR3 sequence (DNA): TGTGCCAGCGCCGGGCCCTCCAACTACGAGCAGTACTTC. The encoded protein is CASAGPSNYEQYF. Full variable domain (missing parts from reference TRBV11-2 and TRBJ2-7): EAGVAQSPRYKIIEKRQSVAFWCNPISGHATLYWYQQILGQGPKLLIQFQNNGVVDDSQLPKDRFSAERLKGVDSTLKIQPAKLEDSAVYLCASAGPSNYEQYFGPGTRLTVT.

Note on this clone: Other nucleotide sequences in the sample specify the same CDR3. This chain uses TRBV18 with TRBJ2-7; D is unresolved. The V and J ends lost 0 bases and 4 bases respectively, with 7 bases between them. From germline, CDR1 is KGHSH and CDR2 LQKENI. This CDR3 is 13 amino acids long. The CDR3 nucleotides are TGTGCCAGCTCACCACCGACGGCGTACGAGCAGTACTTC. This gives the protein CASSPPTAYEQYF.

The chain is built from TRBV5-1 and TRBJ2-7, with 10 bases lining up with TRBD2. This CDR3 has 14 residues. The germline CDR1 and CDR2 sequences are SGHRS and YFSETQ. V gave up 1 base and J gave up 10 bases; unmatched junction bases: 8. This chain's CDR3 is CASSLPLAGSPQYF. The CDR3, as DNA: TGCGCCAGCAGCTTGCCACTAGCGGGAAGTCCCCAGTACTTC.